This T cell receptor beta chain was captured by sequencing in a study of blood T cell repertoires in COVID-19. Whole-study context: Specimens from acute and convalescent COVID-19 originated in the United States, Italy and Spain. PBMCs, B-cell-depleted T cells, or T cells provided the cDNA or gDNA that made up the material.

Per the original data handling: Scientists estimated how many nucleated cells there were by amplifying reference gene primers. Some clones are missing from TCRdb's copy, which holds only in-frame ones; the method was immunoSEQ multiplex PCR. V and J calls and clone size are given by that table; D and trimming were obtained from the DNA. Here the sample spans approximately 150,000 clones, roughly three quarters being singletons. The receptor's source is a woman in her sixties with acute or convalescent COVID-19. The sample was peripheral blood.

CDR3 residues: CASSDLGQLYSYEQYF. In DNA form, the CDR3 reads TGTGCCAGCAGTGACTTGGGACAGCTATACTCCTACGAGCAGTACTTC. The chain has TRBV6-1 and TRBJ2-7; 7 nucleotides match TRBD1. CDR1 is MNHNS, CDR2 SASEGT, per germline. V was clipped by 3 bases and J by 0 bases; unmatched bases: 8. The CDR3 is 16 residues long.